A single sample is the source of the 12 T cell receptor beta chains below, sequenced in a study of graft-versus-host responses after intestinal transplantation. TCRdb keeps only in-frame clones here, not all; method: immunoSEQ multiplex PCR. The sample comprises 15,000 to 20,000 clones, about 83% of which are singletons, and under 4% rests with the top ten. Intraepithelial lymphocytes and lamina propria lymphocytes were released through processing of graft tissue. The specimen was ileum tissue, collected about 19 months after intestinal transplantation. The receptors come from a human patient who received an intestinal transplant, so some T cells may come from the graft donor.

This chain joins TRBV27 and TRBJ1-2; D gene ambiguous. This CDR3 is 11 amino acids long. V lost 5 bases and J lost 8, with 9 bases in between. CDR1 MNHEY and CDR2 SMNVEV come from the germline V gene (reference sequence). The CDR3 reads CASSGYGGYTF. For the CDR3, the DNA is TGTGCCAGCAGTGGCTATGGGGGCTACACCTTC.

This clone was picked up a small number of times. The chain carries TRBV18 and TRBJ2-5; 7 bases agree with TRBD1. Germline CDR1 reads KGHSH; CDR2 reads LQKENI. The CDR3 sequence is 13 residues long. The junction had 3 bases not matched to a gene; V was cut back by 4 bases and J by 4 bases. CDR3 loop: CASSLSGGETQYF. The CDR3 DNA is TGTGCCAGCTCACTCTCAGGGGGAGAGACCCAGTACTTC.

This clone was observed a single time. The chain joins TRBV11-2 to TRBJ1-2; 9 bases match TRBD1. The CDR3 spans 14 residues. V shed 2 bases and J 7 bases; nucleotides not matched to a gene: 5. Germline CDR1 reads SGHAT; CDR2 reads FQNNGV. CDR3 region: CASSLLGTGSGYTF. The CDR3 nucleotides read TGTGCCAGCAGCTTATTAGGGACAGGGTCTGGCTACACCTTC.

The gene calls are TRBV7-9 and TRBJ1-2; unclear D gene. The V gene's germline CDR1 is SEHNR and CDR2 FQNEAQ (reference sequence). Between the trimmed V and J ends, which lost 5 bases and 2 bases, there was a span of 15 bases. The CDR3 sequence is 15 residues long. The CDR3 loop is CASSPTRTENYGYTF. CDR3 nucleotide sequence: TGTGCCAGCAGCCCGACGCGAACAGAGAACTATGGCTACACCTTC.

The chain carries TRBV7-9 and TRBJ2-7; D is possibly TRBD1 (6 bases). Per the germline V gene, CDR1 is SEHNR and CDR2 is FQNEAQ (reference sequence). CDR3 size: 16 residues. V dropped 1 base and J dropped 3 bases, with 16 bases sitting between them. CDR3 residues: CASSLVLAGVNYEQYF. DNA of the CDR3: TGTGCCAGCAGCTTAGTTCTAGCAGGGGTCAACTACGAGCAGTACTTC.

Written as DNA, the CDR3 is TGTGCCACCAGCACCCGAGTTACCTACGAGCAGTACTTC. Its protein is CATSTRVTYEQYF. The V call is TRBV15, the J call TRBJ2-7; D is uncertain. Germline CDR1 reads LNHNV; CDR2 reads YYDKDF (reference sequence). Trimming took off 4 bases at V and 2 bases at J, with 9 bases between the two ends. This CDR3 spans 13 amino acids.

This clone was found once. The chain uses TRBV5-1 and TRBJ2-3, with 7 bases identical to TRBD2. Germline lookup yields CDR1 SGHRS and CDR2 YFSETQ. The V and J ends lost 7 bases and 1 base, in that order; junction bases with no gene match: 9. The CDR3 extends over 15 amino acids. The CDR3 nucleotides are TGCGCCAGCGGGTCCGAGCGGGGCGGCACAGATACGCAGTATTTT. Protein product: CASGSERGGTDTQYF.

This chain joins TRBV6-4 and TRBJ1-2; the D gene is possibly TRBD1 (5 bases). V was pared by 5 bases and J by 4 bases, with 23 bases between. Germline V CDR1 and CDR2: MRHNA, SNTAGT. This CDR3 has 17 amino acids. DNA for the CDR3: TGTGCCAGCAGTTGGGACTACCCACACGGAAAGACCTATGGCTACACCTTC. Encoded protein: CASSWDYPHGKTYGYTF.

This clone was seen a handful of times. The J gene is TRBJ2-5, the V gene TRBV18; D is possibly TRBD1 (5 bases). CDR3 length equals 16 residues. V was trimmed by 5 bases and J by 2 bases, leaving 18 bases between them. From germline, CDR1 is KGHSH and CDR2 LQKENI. Here the CDR3 reads CASSTYRTRSQETQYF. The DNA of the CDR3 is TGTGCCAGCTCAACTTACAGGACCAGAAGTCAAGAGACCCAGTACTTC. Full variable domain (missing parts from reference TRBV18 and TRBJ2-5): NAGVMQNPRHLVRRRGQEARLRCSPMKGHSHVYWYRQLPEEGLKFMVYLQKENIIDESGMPKERFSAEFPKEGPSILRIQQVVRGDSAAYFCASSTYRTRSQETQYFGPGTRLLVL.

The chain joins TRBV6-6 to TRBJ1-2; 7 bases are a match to TRBD1. Germline CDR1 is MNHNY and CDR2 is SVGAGI (reference sequence). The CDR3 contains 14 residues. J lost 0 bases, V lost 6 bases, and 4 bases had no gene match. CDR3 sequence (DNA): TGTGCCAGCAGACAGGGGCCAACTAACTATGGCTACACCTTC. Protein product: CASRQGPTNYGYTF.

The chain combines TRBV15 with TRBJ2-1; a possible D gene is TRBD1 (5 bases). Germline V gives CDR1 LNHNV, CDR2 YYDKDF (reference sequence). The CDR3 loop spans 19 amino acids. With 0 bases removed from V and 4 bases from J, the gap between germline ends came to 22 bases. CDR3 in amino acids: CATSRDPAQGLARYNEQFF. Written as DNA, the CDR3 is TGTGCCACCAGCAGAGATCCCGCCCAGGGCCTTGCTAGATACAATGAGCAGTTCTTC.

The V call is TRBV5-1, the J call TRBJ1-1, with D maybe TRBD1 (5 bases). Germline assignment: CDR1 SGHRS and CDR2 YFSETQ. CDR3 length: 15 residues. Between the trimmed V and J ends, which lost 3 bases and 4 bases, there was a span of 16 bases. This CDR3 is CASSSDPGGSTEAFF. In nucleotides, the CDR3 is TGCGCCAGCAGCTCGGACCCTGGGGGAAGCACTGAAGCTTTCTTT.